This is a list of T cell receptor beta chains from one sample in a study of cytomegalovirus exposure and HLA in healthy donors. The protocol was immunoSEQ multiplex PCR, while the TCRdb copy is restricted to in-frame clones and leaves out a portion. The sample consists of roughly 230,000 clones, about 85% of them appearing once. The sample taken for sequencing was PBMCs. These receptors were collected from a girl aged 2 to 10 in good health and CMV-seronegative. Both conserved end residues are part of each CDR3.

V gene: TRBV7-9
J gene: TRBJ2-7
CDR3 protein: CASSFRGRGQYF

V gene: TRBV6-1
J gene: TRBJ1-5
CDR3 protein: CASSDPGQGDNQPQHF

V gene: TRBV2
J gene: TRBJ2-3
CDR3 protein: CASTLAGGTDTQYF

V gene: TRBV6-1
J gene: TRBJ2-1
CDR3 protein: CASSEARGAAGGAYNEQFF

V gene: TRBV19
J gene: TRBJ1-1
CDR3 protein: CALTGTNILKVNTEAFF

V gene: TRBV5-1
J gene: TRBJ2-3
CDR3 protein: CASSLSPSGATDTQYF

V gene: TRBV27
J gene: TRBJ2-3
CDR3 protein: CASSWQGRGGGNTQYF

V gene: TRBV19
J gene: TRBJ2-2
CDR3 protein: CASSIGVRVGAGELFF

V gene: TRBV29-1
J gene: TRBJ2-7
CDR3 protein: CSVRHPSEQYF

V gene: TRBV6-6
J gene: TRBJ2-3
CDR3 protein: CASSSKREGPDTQYF

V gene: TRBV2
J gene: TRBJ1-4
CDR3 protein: CASDAISSASNEKLFF

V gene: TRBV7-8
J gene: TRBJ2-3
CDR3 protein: CARLAGEWDTQYF

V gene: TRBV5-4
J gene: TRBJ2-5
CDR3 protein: CASSPGTSGGARETQYF

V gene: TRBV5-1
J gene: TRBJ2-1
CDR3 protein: CASSFEFEQFF

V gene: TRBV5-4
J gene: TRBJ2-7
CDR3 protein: CASSLEGHEQYF

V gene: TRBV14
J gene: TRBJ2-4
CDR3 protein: CASSPGTRNIQYF

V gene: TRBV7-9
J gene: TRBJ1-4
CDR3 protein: CASSLQGSEKLFF

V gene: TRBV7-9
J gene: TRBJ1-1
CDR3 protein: CASSSHRGMNTEAFF